Detailed here is one TCR beta chain. This clone's antigen is unknown. No much larger clonotype is one base removed from it; base qualities were not supplied. The sample comes from a study of blood T cell repertoires in COVID-19 (dated by TCRdb to 2018 to 2021). Regarding the study in general: Collaborator samples came from the United States, Italy and Spain and covered acute and convalescent phases of COVID-19. Where available, HLA class I and class II types were taken from metadata supplied by the sample provider and were not determined by assay-based typing. The repertoires were made available in a free public database intended to serve as a resource for research on the immune response to SARS-CoV-2. Samples were obtained from the ongoing ImmuneRACE study (first 160 participants) and from 1,254 subjects provided by 6 global collaborators. The sample metadata nearly always contained a de-identified subject ID, COVID-19 status, age in years and sex. The material from the prospective study consisted of cDNA or gDNA derived from T cells, B-cell-depleted T cells, or PBMCs. The dataset comprised deeply sampled blood TCRbeta repertoires from subjects exposed to, actively infected with, or recovered from COVID-19. What the research found in general, with its limitations: The quantity of clinical and demographic metadata differed by source and by participant and was supplied without curation.

V trim: 4 bases; J trim: 4 bases; unmatched bases: 3. The germline V gene sets CDR1 to MGHRA and CDR2 to YSYEKL. The CDR3 measures 14 amino acids from cysteine to phenylalanine. The CDR3 DNA has 42 bases and is translated from base 1. At one collaborating source in Seattle, patients were enrolled during active infection and were followed longitudinally through the course of disease. Each collaborating institution followed its own protocols to collect whole blood in K2EDTA tubes. For TCRbeta analysis, collaborators shipped samples in one of three forms: frozen whole blood, isolated PBMCs, or DNA extracted from either of those sample types. TCRbeta CDR3 regions were amplified from genomic DNA by means of the immunoSEQ Assay, a bias-controlled multiplex PCR. The study's own analysis went as follows. Nucleated cell counts per sample were estimated from amplification of reference gene primers within the assay. To quantify the absolute abundance of each unique TCRbeta CDR3 rearrangement, sequence reads were collapsed and filtered. For each sample, productive Simpson clonality was calculated as the square root of Simpson's diversity index over productive rearrangements. Imported from immuneACCESS, the table was reduced by TCRdb to in-frame sequences with V and J called. These copies leave out some clones; in studies compared against another copy, an unresolved V gene accounts for under half, and the cause of the remainder is not known. D and trimming come from the DNA, and the V and J calls and clone size come from that table. The sample includes approximately 150,000 clones, with roughly 85% observed a single time. The ten largest make up around 5% of the sample.

The sequence came from a woman aged 45 to 65 with COVID-19, enrolled during active disease. The V gene is TRBV4-1 and the J gene is TRBJ2-7; TRBD1 agrees with 11 junctional bases. The source material was peripheral blood. The CDR3 amino acid sequence is: CASSPDRGLYEQYF. In nucleotide form, the sequence is TGCGCCAGCAGCCCGGACAGGGGGCTGTACGAGCAGTACTTC.